Presented here are 16 T cell receptor beta chains from one specimen sequenced in a study of cytotoxic CD8 clonotypes in ibrutinib-treated CLL (dated by TCRdb to about 2021). The meaning of the sample's time point label: about twelve months on ibrutinib. Receptors were amplified or captured by the immunoSEQ multiplex PCR assay. The immuneACCESS repertoire file appears here via TCRdb, limited to in-frame rearrangements. These files lack a portion of the clones; in checked studies, under half of the deficit traces to unresolved V genes, and the cause of the others is not known. The table for this sample lists some 70,000 clones; 90% of them were counted only once. The ten largest clones take up 3% to 3.5% of the sample. The starting material was PBMCs, obtained after 12 months of ibrutinib treatment. Receptors were obtained from a human donor with chronic lymphocytic leukemia.

The chain employs TRBV7-2 and TRBJ2-7, with 12 positions matching TRBD1. Germline V gives CDR1 SGHTA, CDR2 FQGNSA. Trimming at V came to 5 bases and at J to 9 bases, leaving 11 bases not matched to a gene. This CDR3 spans 15 amino acids. In DNA form, the CDR3 reads TGTGCCAGCAGCACCGGGACAGGGGGCACGGGCCGGCAGTACTTC. Translated: CASSTGTGGTGRQYF.

This clone was recorded only once. This chain connects TRBV9 to TRBJ2-3, with no clear D. V was shortened by 3 bases and J by 0 bases, with 5 bases between the two germline ends. This CDR3 spans 13 amino acids. Germline V lookup: CDR1 SGDLS, CDR2 YYNGEE. CDR3 protein: CASSAASTDTQYF. The CDR3 coding sequence is TGTGCCAGCAGCGCAGCAAGCACAGATACGCAGTATTTT.

This rearrangement joins TRBV4-1 to TRBJ2-1; D is unresolved. The ends were cut back, 4 bases at V and 8 bases at J, with 12 bases in the middle. CDR1 and CDR2 from the germline V gene are MGHRA and YSYEKL. The CDR3 sequence is 13 residues long. CDR3 DNA sequence: TGCGCCAGCAGCCCCCCGTCCGGCGATGAGCAGTTCTTC. Its translation: CASSPPSGDEQFF.

The chain uses TRBV11-1 and TRBJ2-1; D is unresolved. The CDR3 has 16 amino acids. Trimming took 5 bases from V and 8 from J, leaving 22 bases between them. The germline CDR1 and CDR2 sequences are SGHAT and FQDESV (reference sequence). CDR3: CASSPTASSGRDEQFF. The CDR3 DNA sequence: TGTGCCAGCAGCCCGACGGCTAGTTCGGGTAGGGATGAGCAGTTCTTC.

The rearrangement links TRBV6-5 to TRBJ1-1; TRBD1 is a possible D gene (5 bases). From germline, CDR1 is MNHEY and CDR2 SVGAGI. Trimming shortened V by 8 bases and J by 1 base, and 11 bases separated the two germline ends. There are 13 residues in the CDR3. The CDR3 reads CASGRVQNTEAFF. CDR3 nucleotide sequence: TGTGCCAGCGGCAGGGTACAGAACACTGAAGCTTTCTTT.

V and J are TRBV27 and TRBJ2-7; D ambiguous. V lost 6 bases and J lost 0, with 3 bases in between. Germline V gives CDR1 MNHEY, CDR2 SMNVEV (reference sequence). This CDR3 is built from 11 residues. The CDR3 loop is CASRTSYEQYF. In nucleotides, the CDR3 is TGTGCCAGCAGAACCTCCTACGAGCAGTACTTC.

The rearrangement links TRBV4-1 to TRBJ2-7, with D possibly being TRBD1 (6 bases). The CDR3 extends over 15 amino acids. Trimming pared 2 bases from V and 7 bases from J, leaving 18 bases between. Germline values: CDR1 MGHRA, CDR2 YSYEKL. CDR3 in DNA: TGCGCCAGCAGCCAACTCGGGACACGGCAACGTGAGCAGTACTTC. It yields the protein CASSQLGTRQREQYF.

CDR3 amino acids: CASSFLLGNQPQHF. CDR3 sequence (DNA): TGTGCCAGCAGCTTCCTCTTGGGCAATCAGCCCCAGCATTTT. The gene calls are TRBV5-6 and TRBJ1-5, with D hard to call. CDR3 length equals 14 residues. Germline lookup yields CDR1 SGHDT and CDR2 YYEEEE. V was pared by 2 bases and J by 2 bases, with 8 bases between. The variable domain in full, completed from reference TRBV5-6 and TRBJ1-5, reads DAGVTQSPTHLIKTRGQQVTLRCSPKSGHDTVSWYQQALGQGPQFIFQYYEEEERQRGNFPDRFSGHQFPNYSSELNVNALLLGDSALYLCASSFLLGNQPQHFGDGTRLSIL.

Turning to this clone: The junction and the germline gene differ at one end; a read error may be behind it. V is TRBV7-3 and J is TRBJ2-5; D possibly matches TRBD1 or TRBD2 (5 bases each). The CDR3 is 16 amino acids. Germline V gene data show CDR1 as SGHTA and CDR2 as FQGTGA. The CDR3 here is CASSLSAGRLREAQYF. In nucleotides, the CDR3 is TGTGCCAGCAGCTTATCCGCAGGGAGATTAAGAGAGGCCCAGTACTTC.

V usage is TRBV7-9 and J usage is TRBJ2-7; a weak D match, TRBD1 (5 bases). The ends were cut back, 2 bases at V and 5 bases at J, with 10 bases in the middle. Per germline, CDR1 SEHNR and CDR2 FQNEAQ (reference sequence). The CDR3 sequence is 13 residues long. The CDR3 bases are TGTGCCAGCAGCTTAACCGACAGACACGAGCAGTACTTC. Encoded protein: CASSLTDRHEQYF.

The rearrangement joins TRBV5-1 to TRBJ2-5, with TRBD2 identical over 13 bases. V trimming: 0 bases; J trimming: 4 bases; junction bases outside the gene matches: 3. The CDR3 has 16 amino acids. CDR1 is SGHRS, CDR2 YFSETQ, per germline. The DNA for the CDR3 is TGCGCCAGCAGCTTGGAACTAGCGGGAGGGACAGAGACCCAGTACTTC. This codes for CASSLELAGGTETQYF.

Regarding this clone: Compared with germline, one end of the junction differs, possibly owing to a read error. The chain uses TRBV28 and TRBJ2-5, with D possibly TRBD1 on 5 matching bases. This CDR3 is 11 amino acids long. The germline CDR1 and CDR2 sequences are MDHEN and SYDVKM. The CDR3 here is CASRGQGTQYF. The CDR3 DNA reads TGTGCCAGCAGAGGACAAGGGACCCAGTACTTC. The variable domain in full, completed from reference TRBV28 and TRBJ2-5, reads DVKVTQSSRYLVKRTGEKVFLECVQDMDHENMFWYRQDPGLGLRLIYFSYDVKMKEKGDIPEGYSVSREKKERFSLILESASTNQTSMYLCASRGQGTQYFGPGTRLLVL.

The chain uses TRBV28 and TRBJ1-1, with D tentatively TRBD1 (5 bases). The germline V gene encodes CDR1 MDHEN and CDR2 SYDVKM. The CDR3 sequence is 15 residues long. The V end was cut by 6 bases, the J end by 3 bases, with 17 bases between. CDR3 in amino acids: CASSGERGRYTEAFF. The DNA of the CDR3 is TGTGCCAGCAGCGGTGAACGGGGACGGTACACTGAAGCTTTCTTT.

V gene TRBV7-3 combines with J gene TRBJ2-1, with D perhaps matching TRBD2 (6 bases). The ends were cut back, 5 bases at V and 5 bases at J, with 16 bases in the middle. CDR1 SGHTA and CDR2 FQGTGA come from the germline V gene. The CDR3 covers 15 residues. The CDR3 coding sequence is TGTGCCAGCAGCACCACTCGGGGGAACAACAATGAGCAGTTCTTC. Protein: CASSTTRGNNNEQFF.

The rearrangement uses TRBV27 and TRBJ2-2; TRBD2 matches 8 bases. Germline lookup yields CDR1 MNHEY and CDR2 SMNVEV (reference sequence). Germline trimming cut 6 bases from V and 4 bases from J; bases unmatched to any gene: 4. The CDR3 is 14 amino acids. The CDR3 protein is CASSPSGLTGELFF. CDR3 nucleotide sequence: TGTGCCAGCAGCCCTAGCGGGCTCACCGGGGAGCTGTTTTTT.

This clone was seen just once. The V and J genes are TRBV10-2 and TRBJ2-7; 11 nucleotides line up with TRBD1. CDR1 WSHSY and CDR2 SAAADI come from the germline V gene. The CDR3 consists of 14 residues. Trimming took 6 bases from V and 3 from J; bases not matched to a gene: 4. CDR3 nucleotides: TGCGCCAGCAGGTGGACAGGGGGCGACTACGAGCAGTACTTC. It is translated as CASRWTGGDYEQYF.